The present T cell receptor (beta chain) was sequenced within a study of regulatory T cells in long-lasting Graves disease. The overall study: Patients newly diagnosed with Graves' had been on antithyroid drugs for under 3 months.

Assembly of TCR beta libraries relied on iRepertoire HTBI primers together with Arm-PCR of CDR3 regions. TCRdb independently ran MiXCR on the multiplex PCR reads; one entry per CDR3 protein. The sample has some 320,000 distinct CDR3 sequences; 18% are singletons. This clonotype was counted ten times or more. Time point meaning: newly diagnosed GD, antithyroid drugs for less than 3 months. From PBMCs, RNA was extracted and then used to make the TCR library. An endocrinology department in Xi'an, China, supplied the patients. Germline CDR1 is MNHEY and CDR2 is SVGAGI. Germline trimming cut 2 bases from V and 7 bases from J; bases unmatched to any gene: 4. The CDR3 spans 14 residues.

This receptor was obtained from a female donor with Graves disease. The V call is TRBV6-5, the J call TRBJ2-7; 11 bases map to TRBD2. The input for sequencing was peripheral blood mononuclear cells (PBMCs), taken at new diagnosis, from a patient treated with antithyroid drugs. The CDR3 bases are TGTGCCAGCAGTTACGGGACTAGCGGTCGGGAGCAGTACTTC. It yields the protein CASSYGTSGREQYF.